The clone carrying this TCR beta chain was found once. No antigen is known for it. Germline CDR1 and CDR2: SEHNR and FQNEAQ (reference sequence). The CDR3 is 16 residues long. V lost 5 bases to trimming and J lost 5 bases, with 18 bases between them. This entry is derived from a study of cytotoxic CD8 clonotypes in ibrutinib-treated CLL. Points from the study as a whole: The study found public clonotypes uncommon, contracting or stable on treatment. Samples from sustained-remission and progressing patients were taken at different times. A rise in clonality was seen at ibrutinib response, and a fall back toward baseline was seen at progression.

The method was immunoSEQ multiplex PCR; TCRdb's version includes in-frame clones alone and lacks a portion of them. This table has approximately 97,000 clones, 60% to 80% appearing once. Material: PBMCs, obtained after 24 months of ibrutinib treatment. V usage is TRBV7-9 and J usage is TRBJ2-2, with a tentative D call TRBD2 (6 bases). This TCR derives from a human donor with chronic lymphocytic leukemia. The CDR3 region is CASSQRLGGGTGELFF. The CDR3 bases are TGTGCCAGCAGCCAGCGGTTGGGAGGTGGTACCGGGGAGCTGTTTTTT.